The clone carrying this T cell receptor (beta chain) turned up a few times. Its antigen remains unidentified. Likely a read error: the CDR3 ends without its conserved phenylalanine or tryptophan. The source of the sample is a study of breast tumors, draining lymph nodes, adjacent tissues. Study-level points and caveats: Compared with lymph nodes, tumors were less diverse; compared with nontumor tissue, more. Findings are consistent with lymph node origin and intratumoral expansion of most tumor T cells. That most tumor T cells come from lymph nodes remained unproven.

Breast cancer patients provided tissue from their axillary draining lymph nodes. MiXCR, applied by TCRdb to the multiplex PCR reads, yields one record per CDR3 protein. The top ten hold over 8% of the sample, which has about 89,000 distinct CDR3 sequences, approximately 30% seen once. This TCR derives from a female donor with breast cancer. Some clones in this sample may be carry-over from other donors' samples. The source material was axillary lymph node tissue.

The CDR3 protein is CASSAAGGPNEQYS. CDR3 nucleotides: TGCGCCAGCAGTGCGGCGGGAGGGCCAAACGAGCAGTACTCC. V is TRBV10-2 and J is TRBJ2-7; 9 bases agree with TRBD2. CDR1 WSHSY and CDR2 SAAADI come from the germline V gene. The trim removed 4 bases at V and 5 bases at J, leaving 6 bases unmatched. The CDR3 consists of 14 residues.